Sequencing of this TCR beta chain was carried out in a study of cytomegalovirus exposure and HLA in healthy donors. Across the study: The same platform as the approximately 660 first-cohort repertoires was used for the 100 to 150 validation repertoires, a later analysis reported. Overall study findings and caveats: Reported results showed that the classifier diagnosed cytomegalovirus status with high specificity and sensitivity. Cytomegalovirus-associated TCR beta chains were listed, numbering 164. Clusters of TCRs from the first cohort tended to co-occur in the 130 or so validation repertoires (as a later analysis found).

With regard to this clone: What it binds is not known.

Sequencing was performed with immunoSEQ multiplex PCR; in TCRdb, only in-frame clones are kept and a portion is missing. The table lists about 340,000 clones, about nine tenths of them singletons. The clonotype comes from a woman aged 18-29 years in good health and CMV-seronegative. Sequencing was carried out using PBMCs.

The CDR3 region is CASSLVSLADYNEQFF. CDR3 sequence (DNA): TGCGCCAGCAGCTTGGTCAGTCTAGCGGACTACAATGAGCAGTTCTTC. The chain joins TRBV5-1 to TRBJ2-1, with 7 bases that match TRBD2. There are 16 residues in the CDR3. CDR1 is SGHRS and CDR2 is YFSETQ in the germline V gene. The J segment lost 3 bases and the V segment lost 0 bases, leaving 6 bases of the junction unmatched.